Sequencing of this T cell receptor beta chain was carried out in a study of vaccination and CD4 T cells after COVID-19. At the level of the study: Nasal swab PCR identified SARS-CoV-2 in the convalescent patients, of whom roughly ten were mild and one severe. The control cultures got either a CEFX pool, an HIV-1 Nef pool, or no peptide at all. Samples after vaccination came a median 72 days past dose two, ranging 14 to 241.

Germline CDR1 MNHEY, CDR2 SVGEGT. The CDR3 sequence is 11 residues long. V lost 2 bases and J 8 bases, leaving 4 bases between the germline ends. This clonotype was found a few times. The antigen is undetermined. This sample's time point: late sampling 161 to 241 days after vaccination in a few convalescent patients. Indicated treatment: approximately 11-day PBMC culture with coronavirus spike peptide pools or control peptides (ViraFEST assay). With more than eight days of culture completed, CD4+ T cells were isolated by negative selection. Sequenced with the Oncomine TCR Beta short-read assay was DNA taken from cultured CD4+ T cells. TCRdb redid the calling of the PCR reads with MiXCR, one entry per CDR3 protein. The sample has around 25,000 distinct CDR3 sequences, around 30% seen once.

This specimen consisted of CD4+ T cells from blood, cultured in vitro, obtained about 7 months after SARS-CoV-2 vaccination. This chain joins TRBV6-2 or TRBV6-3 and TRBJ2-1; D gene ambiguous. The TCR originated in a human donor who had recovered from COVID-19. In nucleotides, the CDR3 is TGTGCCAGCAGTTACATCGATGAGCAGTTCTTC. This translates into CASSYIDEQFF.